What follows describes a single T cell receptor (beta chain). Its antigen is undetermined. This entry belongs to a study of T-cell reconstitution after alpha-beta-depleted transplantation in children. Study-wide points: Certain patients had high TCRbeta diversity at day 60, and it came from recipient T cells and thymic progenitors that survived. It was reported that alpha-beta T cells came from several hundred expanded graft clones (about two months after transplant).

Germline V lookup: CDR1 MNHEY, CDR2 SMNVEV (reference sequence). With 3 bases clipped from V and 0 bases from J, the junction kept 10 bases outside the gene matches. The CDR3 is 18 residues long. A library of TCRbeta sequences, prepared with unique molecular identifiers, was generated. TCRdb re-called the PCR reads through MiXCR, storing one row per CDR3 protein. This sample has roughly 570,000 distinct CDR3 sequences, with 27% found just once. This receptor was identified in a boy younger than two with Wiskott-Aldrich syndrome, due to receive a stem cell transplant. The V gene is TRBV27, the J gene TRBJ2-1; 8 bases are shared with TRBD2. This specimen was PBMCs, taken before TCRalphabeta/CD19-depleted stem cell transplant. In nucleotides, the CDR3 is TGTGCCAGCAGTTTTGCCCCCACTAGCGGAAGCTCCTACAATGAGCAGTTCTTC. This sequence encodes CASSFAPTSGSSYNEQFF.